The 26 T cell receptor beta chains in this list originate from one sample, sequenced in a study of spatial heterogeneity in lung cancer. Their cognate antigens are unknown. A single record per CDR3 protein comes from TCRdb applying MiXCR to the 5' RACE reads. The table includes under 20,000 distinct CDR3 sequences, 5.8% detected once. Notes on the study in general: Mutation tallies in tumors tracked expanded intratumoral alpha and beta TCR counts.

Described time point: sample taken at primary tumor resection. The source material was lung tumor tissue, sampled at surgery. The receptors originated from a female donor with early-stage non-small cell lung cancer.

In this sample, this clonotype turned up many times. This beta chain was picked up by a library intended for alpha chains and is off target, so its count carries little meaning. The CDR3 DNA reads as TGTGCCAGCAGTAAACGGACTAGCGGGGACACCGGGGAGCTGTTTTTT. It encodes CASSKRTSGDTGELFF. This sequence joins TRBV2 and TRBJ2-2, with 12 bases lining up with TRBD2. V dropped 5 bases and J dropped 3; count of bases not matched to a gene: 4. The germline V gene encodes CDR1 SNHLY and CDR2 FYNNEI. The CDR3 runs 16 residues.

There are many counts of this clonotype. This beta chain lies outside the target of a library built for alpha chains; its clone size means little. V usage is TRBV12-3 or TRBV12-4 and J usage is TRBJ1-5, with unresolved D. V was pared by 3 bases and J by 7 bases, with 10 bases between. This CDR3 contains 13 residues. CDR3 sequence (DNA): TGTGCCAGCAGTTTCACGGGTAACCAGCCCCAGCATTTT. Its translation is CASSFTGNQPQHF.

This clonotype was seen a handful of times. Found in a library prepared for alpha chains, this beta chain is an off-target read, and its abundance has little meaning. The chain links TRBV20-1 to TRBJ2-7; 10 positions match TRBD1. Germline CDR1 and CDR2: DFQATT and SNEGSKA (reference sequence). CDR3 length: 15 amino acids. With V trimmed by 0 bases and J by 3 bases, 5 bases remained unmatched. The CDR3 region is CSARDIGQGVYEQYF. In nucleotides, the CDR3 is TGCAGTGCTAGAGATATCGGACAGGGGGTCTACGAGCAGTACTTC.

This clonotype was picked up many times. This beta chain appears as a stray read in a library generated for alpha chains; its size is not informative. The chain joins TRBV3-1 to TRBJ2-1, with TRBD2 identical over 8 bases. This CDR3 comprises 17 residues. Germline values: CDR1 LGHDT, CDR2 YNNKEL (reference sequence). Trimming removed 4 bases from V and 1 base from J; junction bases left unmatched: 9. CDR3 coding DNA: TGTGCCAGCAGCCGCAGCTCCGGACTAGCTTCCTACAATGAGCAGTTCTTC. This translates into CASSRSSGLASYNEQFF.

This clonotype was found many times. Because this beta chain is a stray read in a library intended to capture alpha chains, its abundance should not be given much weight. The J gene is TRBJ2-5, the V gene TRBV30; D unclear. The ends were cut back, 3 bases at V and 0 bases at J, with 14 bases in the middle. CDR3 length equals 15 residues. The germline V gene has CDR1 GTSNPN and CDR2 SVGIG (reference sequence). The CDR3 protein is CAWRDALGYQETQYF. In nucleotides, the CDR3 is TGTGCCTGGAGAGATGCTTTAGGGTACCAAGAGACCCAGTACTTC.

This clonotype was seen many times. This beta chain turned up in a library designed for alpha chains; as an off-target read, its abundance says little. The chain links TRBV4-2 to TRBJ1-2; D not certain. The CDR3 totals 14 residues. V lost 5 bases to trimming and J lost 4 bases, with 14 bases between them. CDR1 LGHNA and CDR2 YNFKEQ come from the germline V gene. The CDR3 DNA follows: TGTGCCAGCAGCAAAATGGGAGGGAGCTATGGCTACACCTTC. This gives the protein CASSKMGGSYGYTF.

About this clonotype: Because this beta chain is a stray read in a library intended to capture alpha chains, its abundance should not be given much weight. The CDR3 sequence: CASRLRPGSQGADTQYF. The CDR3 DNA follows: TGTGCCAGCAGACTCCGACCAGGGTCCCAAGGGGCAGATACGCAGTATTTT. The chain couples TRBV28 to TRBJ2-3, with D possibly matching TRBD1 (5 bases). Germline V gives CDR1 MDHEN, CDR2 SYDVKM. With 6 bases removed from V and 4 bases from J, the gap between germline ends came to 23 bases. The CDR3 covers 17 residues.

This clonotype has a count of ten or more. For a library built for alpha chains, this beta chain is a stray read; little rests on its size. The rearrangement uses TRBV6-1 and TRBJ2-1, with 10 positions matching TRBD2. The CDR3 runs to 14 residues. The germline CDR1 and CDR2 sequences are MNHNS and SASEGT. Trimming cost V 6 bases and J 8 bases; bases outside gene matches: 7. DNA of the CDR3: TGTGCCAGCAGGGGCGGGCTAGCGGGAGATGAGCAGTTCTTC. This encodes CASRGGLAGDEQFF.

There are many counts of this clonotype. This beta chain is an unintended read in a library built for alpha chains; its size means little. The chain is built from TRBV5-1 and TRBJ1-5, with 8 bases lining up with TRBD1. This CDR3 is built from 13 residues. Losses at the gene ends were 2 bases for V and 8 bases for J; bases not matched to a gene: 3. Per the germline V gene, CDR1 is SGHRS and CDR2 is YFSETQ. The CDR3 spells CASSFGQGEPQHF. As DNA, the CDR3 is TGCGCCAGCAGCTTTGGACAGGGCGAGCCCCAGCATTTT.

This clonotype was seen many times. Since it is a stray read in a library aimed at alpha chains, this beta chain has a size that is not meaningful. The chain uses TRBV2 and TRBJ1-1; D might be TRBD1 (5 bases). V was clipped by 7 bases and J by 0 bases, with 12 bases between them. From germline, CDR1 is SNHLY and CDR2 FYNNEI. This CDR3 has 14 amino acids. DNA for the CDR3: TGTGCCAGCAAAAAGACAGACATGAACACTGAAGCTTTCTTT. It codes for CASKKTDMNTEAFF.

The table lists this clonotype with many counts. This beta chain slipped into a library made for alpha chains as a stray read, so its size is not meaningful. The V and J genes are TRBV6-6 and TRBJ2-1; D is perhaps TRBD2 (5 bases). V was pared by 2 bases and J by 0 bases, with 11 bases between. Looked up from germline, CDR1 is MNHNY and CDR2 is SVGAGI (reference sequence). This CDR3 region has 16 residues. The CDR3: CASSYRTSSSYNEQFF. In DNA, the CDR3 is TGTGCCAGCAGTTACCGTACTAGTAGCTCCTACAATGAGCAGTTCTTC.

This clonotype was counted ten times or more. This beta chain was picked up by a library intended for alpha chains and is off target, so its count carries little meaning. The chain has TRBV7-6 and TRBJ2-1; 9 bases match TRBD2. CDR3 length equals 20 residues. The ends lost 2 bases at V and 0 bases at J; junction bases unmatched: 14. Germline-derived CDR1 and CDR2 are SGHVS and FNYEAQ. CDR3 protein: CASSLISPQRAGGSYNEQFF. CDR3 bases: TGTGCCAGCAGCTTAATTTCCCCCCAGCGAGCGGGAGGCTCCTACAATGAGCAGTTCTTC.

This clonotype was seen many times. In a library made to pick up alpha chains, this beta chain is a stray read with a size that means little. The V call is TRBV4-1, the J call TRBJ1-4; D is undetermined. V was clipped by 0 bases and J by 6 bases, with 8 bases between them. The germline gives CDR1 MGHRA, CDR2 YSYEKL. The CDR3 is made up of 14 amino acids. CDR3 sequence: CASSQDLHDEKLFF. The CDR3 DNA reads TGCGCCAGCAGCCAAGATCTGCACGATGAAAAACTGTTTTTT.

There are many counts of this clonotype. The library was built for alpha chains, so this beta chain is an off-target read and its size means little. The CDR3, as DNA: TGTGCCATCAGTCGCGACGGGGGCACAGATACGCAGTATTTT. Protein product: CAISRDGGTDTQYF. The chain uses TRBV10-3 and TRBJ2-3; perhaps TRBD2 as D (5 bases). Trimming shortened V by 5 bases and J by 1 base, and 10 bases separated the two germline ends. CDR1 is ENHRY and CDR2 is SYGVKD in the germline V gene. The CDR3 runs to 14 residues.

This clonotype ranks as medium-sized (0.01 to 0.1%). For a library built for alpha chains, this beta chain is a stray read; little rests on its size. The chain uses TRBV5-5 and TRBJ2-7; 10 bases are shared with TRBD1. The ends lost 3 bases at V and 5 bases at J; junction bases unmatched: 8. The CDR3 runs to 15 residues. Germline V gives CDR1 SGHKS, CDR2 YYEKEE (reference sequence). CDR3 in DNA: TGTGCCAGCAGCTCCCCGGGACAGGGGCGCCACGAGCAGTACTTC. Protein product: CASSSPGQGRHEQYF.

This clonotype occurred many times. This beta chain is an unintended read in a library built for alpha chains; its size means little. The genes are TRBV29-1 and TRBJ2-5, with D possibly matching TRBD2 (5 bases). Germline V gene lookup returns CDR1 SQVTM and CDR2 ANQGSEA. The V and J ends lost 0 bases and 5 bases respectively, with 7 bases between them. The CDR3 is 12 residues long. In nucleotides, the CDR3 is TGCAGCGTTGAAGATCCGGGGGAGACCCAGTACTTC. Its translation: CSVEDPGETQYF.

In its sample, this clonotype was seen a few times. In a library made to pick up alpha chains, this beta chain is a stray read with a size that means little. The rearrangement uses TRBV4-1 and TRBJ1-5; D is perhaps TRBD1 (6 bases). V lost 4 bases and J 5 bases, leaving 12 bases between the germline ends. This CDR3 comprises 14 residues. CDR1 MGHRA and CDR2 YSYEKL come from the germline V gene. CDR3 sequence (DNA): TGCGCCAGCAGCCGGCAGACAGGAGATCAGCCCCAGCATTTT. This codes for CASSRQTGDQPQHF.

Ten or more counts support this clonotype. Since the library was made to target alpha chains, this beta chain is a stray read and its abundance is not meaningful. This rearrangement joins TRBV7-3 to TRBJ2-5; the match to TRBD2 covers 10 bases. The CDR3 covers 19 residues. In germline, CDR1 is SGHTA, CDR2 FQGTGA. With V trimmed by 6 bases and J by 6 bases, 22 bases remained unmatched. The CDR3 sequence is CASSYDGSSGSLGGKTQYF. For the CDR3, the DNA is TGTGCCAGCAGTTACGACGGGTCTAGCGGGAGCTTGGGCGGAAAGACCCAGTACTTC.

This clonotype appeared many times. Since it is a stray read in a library aimed at alpha chains, this beta chain has a size that is not meaningful. V gene TRBV29-1 combines with J gene TRBJ1-2; 8 bases are a match to TRBD1. CDR3 length: 15 residues. Germline lookup yields CDR1 SQVTM and CDR2 ANQGSEA. V was clipped by 6 bases and J by 4 bases; unmatched bases: 13. CDR3 in amino acids: CSVGDRRVITYGYTF. The CDR3 DNA follows: TGCAGCGTGGGGGACAGGCGAGTTATAACCTATGGCTACACCTTC.

This clonotype was counted many times. With the library built for alpha chains, this beta chain is off target and its frequency is not meaningful. V is TRBV12-3 or TRBV12-4 and J is TRBJ1-5; D is perhaps TRBD1 (6 bases). The germline V and J ends were trimmed by 6 bases and 2 bases, with 8 bases remaining between them. The CDR3 length is 13 residues. Here the CDR3 DNA reads TGTGCCAGCAGCGACAGGCGCAATCAGCCCCAGCATTTT. Protein: CASSDRRNQPQHF.

This clonotype was found many times. Since the library was made to target alpha chains, this beta chain is a stray read and its abundance is not meaningful. The rearrangement uses TRBV12-3 or TRBV12-4 and TRBJ1-5, with no clear D. V was trimmed by 3 bases and J by 7 bases, leaving 10 bases between them. The CDR3 is made up of 13 amino acids. CDR3 nucleotide sequence: TGTGCCAGCAGTTTGAGGATGAGCCAGCCCCAGCATTTT. Its protein product is CASSLRMSQPQHF.

This clonotype was observed many times. Found in a library prepared for alpha chains, this beta chain is an off-target read, and its abundance has little meaning. This rearrangement joins TRBV5-1 to TRBJ2-2, with D possibly TRBD2 on 5 matching bases. V lost 0 bases and J lost 4, with 10 bases in between. The CDR3 totals 15 residues. Germline CDR1 is SGHRS and CDR2 is YFSETQ. CDR3 in amino acids: CASSLVQRSTGELFF. CDR3 DNA sequence: TGCGCCAGCAGCTTGGTCCAGCGGTCCACCGGGGAGCTGTTTTTT.

This clonotype was observed a few times. This beta chain is a stray sequence in a library constructed for alpha chains; its clone size is not meaningful. The chain links TRBV19 to TRBJ2-3, with TRBD2 identical over 11 bases. The CDR3 spans 15 residues. Per germline, CDR1 LNHDA and CDR2 SQIVND (reference sequence). The V and J ends lost 9 bases and 2 bases, in that order; junction bases with no gene match: 7. CDR3 sequence reads: CASATSGGLTDTQYF. As DNA, the CDR3 is TGTGCCAGCGCCACTAGCGGGGGTCTCACAGATACGCAGTATTTT.

In this sample, this clonotype turned up many times. This beta chain was picked up by a library intended for alpha chains and is off target, so its count carries little meaning. The chain recombines TRBV2 with TRBJ2-1; TRBD2 agrees at 7 bases. Germline V gene sequence: CDR1 SNHLY, CDR2 FYNNEI. CDR3 length equals 11 residues. Losses at the gene ends were 8 bases for V and 9 bases for J; bases not matched to a gene: 4. In DNA, the CDR3 is TGTGCCAGCGGGAGGGACGGTGAGCAGTTCTTC. This encodes CASGRDGEQFF. Full variable domain (remainder filled in from reference TRBV2 and TRBJ2-1): EPEVTQTPSHQVTQMGQEVILRCVPISNHLYFYWYRQILGQKVEFLVSFYNNEISEKSEIFDDQFSVERPDGSNFTLKIRSTKLEDSAMYFCASGRDGEQFFGPGTRLTVL.

This clonotype was detected ten times or more. This beta chain came through as a stray read in a library set up for alpha chains, and its size says little. The CDR3 DNA reads as TGCAGCGTTGAATTAGTAGCGGGACCCGGAGATACGCAGTATTTT. Translation: CSVELVAGPGDTQYF. The gene calls are TRBV29-1 and TRBJ2-3, with 8 bases fitting TRBD2. The junction had 9 bases not matched to a gene; V was cut back by 2 bases and J by 5 bases. The CDR3 covers 15 residues. Looked up from germline, CDR1 is SQVTM and CDR2 is ANQGSEA.

This clonotype occurred many times. This beta chain turned up in a library designed for alpha chains; as an off-target read, its abundance says little. This chain connects TRBV10-2 to TRBJ2-1; D perhaps matches TRBD2 (6 bases). Germline V CDR1 and CDR2: WSHSY, SAAADI. V lost 8 bases to trimming and J lost 8 bases, with 16 bases between them. CDR3 length: 13 amino acids. The CDR3 is CASGGGLMDEQFF. The CDR3 DNA reads as TGCGCCAGCGGAGGCGGACTAATGGATGAGCAGTTCTTC.